Listed below are T cell receptor beta chains from one sample, sequenced in a study of patients and donors after allogeneic stem cell transplantation. Via MiXCR, TCRdb re-called the RT-PCR reads, giving one row per CDR3 protein. In the table there are around 170,000 distinct CDR3 sequences, approximately 25% of which are singletons. The material sequenced was blood, either unsorted or a sorted T cell fraction (not recorded which). Receptors were obtained from a human donor who was either an allogeneic HSCT recipient or a stem cell or donor lymphocyte infusion donor (not recorded which). It is not recorded whose cells these are; they may come from a transplant donor. Both conserved end residues are part of each CDR3. The D gene is left open where the match is weak. The listing skips clone size in some rows; elsewhere it reads once, few, many or a size class.

D	size	V	J	DNA	CDR3
.	.	TRBV4-2	TRBJ1-2	TGTGCCAGCAGCCAAGATCTCCAGGGGTTTAACTATGGCTACACCTTC	CASSQDLQGFNYGYTF
TRBD2	.	TRBV12-3/TRBV12-4	TRBJ2-1	TGTGCCAGCAGTTGGACTAGCGGGGCGTACAATGAGCAGTTCTTC	CASSWTSGAYNEQFF
.	few	TRBV25-1	TRBJ1-1	TGTGCCAGCAGGGACCGTCCCCTTCAGGCGACTGAAGCTTTCTTT	CASRDRPLQATEAFF
.	.	TRBV7-2	TRBJ1-5	TGTGCCAGCAGCGGAGTGGGGGGAACTCAGCCCCAGCATTTT	CASSGVGGTQPQHF
TRBD1	many	TRBV7-6	TRBJ1-3	TGTGCCAGCAGCTTAGTCTCCGGGACAGGGTTCGGAAACACCATATATTTT	CASSLVSGTGFGNTIYF
.	.	TRBV5-1	TRBJ1-3	TGCGCCAGCAGCCCCGCATCTGAAGACACCATATATTTT	CASSPASEDTIYF
.	.	TRBV29-1	TRBJ2-3	TGCAGCGTTGATTTGGCTATCATAACAGATACGCAGTATTTT	CSVDLAIITDTQYF
.	.	TRBV27	TRBJ1-1	TGTGCCAGCAGTCCAGAGGGGATAGTAGAAGCTTTCTTT	CASSPEGIVEAFF
.	few	TRBV11-2	TRBJ1-6	TGTGCCAGCAGGAACACAGCGAGGGATTCACCCCTCCACTTT	CASRNTARDSPLHF
.	.	TRBV7-9	TRBJ2-7	TGTGCCACCTCCGTCTGCGAGCAGTACTTC	CATSVCEQYF
TRBD1	few	TRBV29-1	TRBJ1-2	TGCAGCGTTCAAATAGGGTCAGGGGGGAATGGCTACACCTTC	CSVQIGSGGNGYTF
TRBD1	few	TRBV11-1	TRBJ2-2	TGTGCCAGCAGCTTAGCCTATAGGGGGCCCAACACCGGGGAGCTGTTTTTT	CASSLAYRGPNTGELFF
.	few	TRBV6-4	TRBJ1-1	TGTGCCAGCAGCCCAACCGGAGTAAGACGGCGGTTGAACACTGAAGCTTTCTTT	CASSPTGVRRRLNTEAFF
.	many	TRBV3-1	TRBJ1-1	TGTGCCAGCAGCCCACAAAACACTGAAGCTTTCTTT	CASSPQNTEAFF
.	few	TRBV7-2	TRBJ2-2	TGTGCCAGCAGCTTAGTCGGAGCTGGGGCCGGGGAGCTGTTTTTT	CASSLVGAGAGELFF
.	.	TRBV5-1	TRBJ2-3	TGCGCCAGCACAACGGACATTCCTAGCACAGATACGCAGTATTTT	CASTTDIPSTDTQYF
.	.	TRBV29-1	TRBJ2-7	TGCAGCGCGGCCGGACAGTCTGGCTGGGAGCAGTACTTC	CSAAGQSGWEQYF
.	.	TRBV7-9	TRBJ2-7	TGTGCCAGCAGTAGCGATTTTTACGAGCAGTACTTC	CASSSDFYEQYF
TRBD2	.	TRBV12-3/TRBV12-4	TRBJ2-2	TGTGCCAGCAGCCCTAGCGGAAAAAACACCGGGGAGCTGTTTTTT	CASSPSGKNTGELFF
.	few	TRBV27	TRBJ1-6	TGTGCCAGCAGTATGGGACGGCGGAGCTCCTATAATTCACCCCTCCACTTT	CASSMGRRSSYNSPLHF
.	.	TRBV3-1	TRBJ2-4	TGTGCCAGCAGCCAGGGTACCAAAAACATTCAGTACTTC	CASSQGTKNIQYF
.	.	TRBV4-1	TRBJ2-4	TGCGCCAGCAGCCAAGGTCAAAGGACTCTGGACTTC	CASSQGQRTLDF
.	few	TRBV12-3/TRBV12-4	TRBJ2-5	TGTGCCAGCAGTTTATACATTCAGGGGCCGGGAGAGACCCAGTACTTC	CASSLYIQGPGETQYF
TRBD1	many	TRBV11-2	TRBJ1-6	TGTGCCAGCAGCTTGACGACAGGGCCAACGAGCTCCTATAATTCACCCCTCCACTTT	CASSLTTGPTSSYNSPLHF
.	.	TRBV5-1	TRBJ1-1	TGCGCCAGCAGCTTGGTCGGGGGGCAAGGCACTGAAGCTTTCTTT	CASSLVGGQGTEAFF
.	few	TRBV29-1	TRBJ1-5	TGCAGCGCCCCCCCCCACGGACGGAAAAGCAATCAGCCCCAGCATTTT	CSAPPHGRKSNQPQHF
.	few	TRBV6-2/TRBV6-3	TRBJ1-1	TGTGCCAGCAGTGCGAGGGGGAACACTGAAGCTTTCTTT	CASSARGNTEAFF
TRBD1	few	TRBV2	TRBJ1-6	TGTGCCAGCGGATGGGACAGGGATAATAATTCACCCCTCCACTTT	CASGWDRDNNSPLHF
.	.	TRBV5-6	TRBJ2-5	TGTGCCAGCAGGACGGCGTCCCAAGAGACCCAGTACTTC	CASRTASQETQYF
.	many	TRBV12-3/TRBV12-4	TRBJ1-4	TGTGCCAGCAGTTTATTGTCCTCTAATGAAAAACTGTTTTTT	CASSLLSSNEKLFF